The T cell receptor beta chain under discussion was sequenced for a study of regulatory T cells in long-lasting Graves disease. General study points: Persistent disease samples used TRBV28, TRBJ1-2 and TRBJ2-5 preferentially.

HTBI primers from iRepertoire and Arm-PCR of CDR3 regions yielded the TCR beta libraries. TCRdb reanalysed the multiplex PCR reads using MiXCR and keeps one entry per CDR3 protein. The data hold roughly 430,000 distinct CDR3 sequences, with about 17% observed a single time. This CDR3 contains 17 residues. Deletions cut 1 base from V and 5 bases from J, with 20 bases between. CDR1 MGHRA and CDR2 YSYEKL come from the germline V gene. The time point is: newly diagnosed GD, antithyroid drugs for less than 3 months. PBMC-derived RNA was used for the TCR library. As to this clonotype: Its antigen is not known.

This same sample was also taken into another study, of T cells in Graves' hyperthyroidism and ophthalmopathy. From that study: Ophthalmopathy prediction by the model preceded onset by a median 6.5 months.

The genes are TRBV4-1 and TRBJ2-5; perhaps D is TRBD1 or TRBD2 (6 bases each). This receptor was taken from a woman in her twenties or thirties with Graves disease. This sample comprised peripheral blood mononuclear cells (PBMCs), obtained at new diagnosis, from a patient treated with antithyroid drugs. The CDR3 DNA is TGCGCCAGCAGCCAAGCAGTTCCTCCGGGGGCGCTGGAGACCCAGTACTTC. Its translation is CASSQAVPPGALETQYF.